A selection of T cell receptor beta chains follows, all from one sample in a study of blood T cell repertoires in COVID-19. Some clones are missing from TCRdb's copy, which holds only in-frame ones; the method was immunoSEQ multiplex PCR. The sample consists of roughly 200,000 clones, about 83% of them appearing once. Input material: PBMCs or T cells enriched from blood (not recorded which). The source of these receptors is a woman in her 30s who had been exposed to COVID-19. CDR3s leave out the opening cysteine and the closing phenylalanine or tryptophan. The order of the fields is J gene, V gene, CDR3 length, CDR3 protein.

J gene: TRBJ1-3; V gene: TRBV9; CDR3 length: 12; CDR3 protein: ASSVTGTGNTIY
J gene: TRBJ2-7; V gene: TRBV7-8; CDR3 length: 11; CDR3 protein: ASSSLQAYEQY
J gene: TRBJ1-1; V gene: TRBV5-6; CDR3 length: 10; CDR3 protein: ASSLRGYGAF
J gene: TRBJ1-1; V gene: TRBV9; CDR3 length: 13; CDR3 protein: ASSSHGGTHTEAF
J gene: TRBJ2-5; V gene: TRBV2; CDR3 length: 13; CDR3 protein: ASSELRDSKETQY
J gene: TRBJ2-7; V gene: TRBV18; CDR3 length: 13; CDR3 protein: ASSPSGQGTYEQY
J gene: TRBJ1-5; V gene: TRBV10-2; CDR3 length: 13; CDR3 protein: ASSRTENVNQPQH
J gene: TRBJ2-5; V gene: TRBV29-1; CDR3 length: 12; CDR3 protein: SVVLQGRQETQY
J gene: TRBJ1-2; V gene: TRBV5-1; CDR3 length: 12; CDR3 protein: ASSFGQGFDGYT
J gene: TRBJ2-1; V gene: TRBV6-1; CDR3 length: 10; CDR3 protein: ASSEVLREQF
J gene: TRBJ1-1; V gene: TRBV14; CDR3 length: 13; CDR3 protein: ASSQGQGAGAEAF
J gene: TRBJ2-4; V gene: TRBV19; CDR3 length: 12; CDR3 protein: ASSIPVAKNIQY
J gene: TRBJ2-3; V gene: TRBV3-1/TRBV3-2; CDR3 length: 11; CDR3 protein: ASSQEIADTQY
J gene: TRBJ1-1; V gene: TRBV13; CDR3 length: 11; CDR3 protein: ASSPDRATEAF
J gene: TRBJ2-7; V gene: TRBV5-1; CDR3 length: 12; CDR3 protein: ASSLGQGNNEQY
J gene: TRBJ2-1; V gene: TRBV7-8; CDR3 length: 12; CDR3 protein: ASSLEARGNEQF
J gene: TRBJ1-4; V gene: TRBV5-5; CDR3 length: 13; CDR3 protein: ASSYGTATNEKLF
J gene: TRBJ1-2; V gene: TRBV5-5; CDR3 length: 11; CDR3 protein: ASSTGQGEGYT
J gene: TRBJ1-1; V gene: TRBV6-5; CDR3 length: 14; CDR3 protein: ASSYSTLKLNTEAF
J gene: TRBJ2-2; V gene: TRBV2; CDR3 length: 13; CDR3 protein: ASPTTRANTGELF
J gene: TRBJ1-3; V gene: TRBV7-9; CDR3 length: 12; CDR3 protein: ASSLRGSGNTIY
J gene: TRBJ1-1; V gene: TRBV7-9; CDR3 length: 10; CDR3 protein: ASSPQGAEAF
J gene: TRBJ2-1; V gene: TRBV5-1; CDR3 length: 12; CDR3 protein: ASSLFPADNEQF
J gene: TRBJ2-1; V gene: TRBV6-5; CDR3 length: 11; CDR3 protein: ASSRGGLNEQF
J gene: TRBJ1-4; V gene: TRBV6-5; CDR3 length: 11; CDR3 protein: ATVRDTNEKLF
J gene: TRBJ2-3; V gene: TRBV10-1; CDR3 length: 9; CDR3 protein: ASSEADTQY
J gene: TRBJ1-6; V gene: TRBV7-9; CDR3 length: 9; CDR3 protein: ASSSDSPLH
J gene: TRBJ2-1; V gene: TRBV20-1; CDR3 length: 14; CDR3 protein: SASGLAGGLSNEQF
J gene: TRBJ1-5; V gene: TRBV24-1; CDR3 length: 11; CDR3 protein: ATSDLRGQPQH
J gene: TRBJ2-5; V gene: TRBV29-1; CDR3 length: 14; CDR3 protein: SVEGLAGEVLGTQY
J gene: TRBJ2-5; V gene: TRBV5-1; CDR3 length: 15; CDR3 protein: ASSLGIRDRGQETQY
J gene: TRBJ2-7; V gene: TRBV5-1; CDR3 length: 13; CDR3 protein: ASSLSGGLSYEQY
J gene: TRBJ1-5; V gene: TRBV3-1/TRBV3-2; CDR3 length: 11; CDR3 protein: ASSHGQGQPQH
J gene: TRBJ1-1; V gene: TRBV5-1; CDR3 length: 11; CDR3 protein: ASNGQGGTEAF
J gene: TRBJ1-1; V gene: TRBV12-3/TRBV12-4; CDR3 length: 10; CDR3 protein: ASSSTNYEAF
J gene: TRBJ2-7; V gene: TRBV4-1; CDR3 length: 14; CDR3 protein: ASSPLGRQGDHEQY
J gene: TRBJ2-1; V gene: TRBV4-2; CDR3 length: 13; CDR3 protein: ASSQGLAGGTEQF
J gene: TRBJ2-1; V gene: TRBV2; CDR3 length: 11; CDR3 protein: ASNLIGENEQF
J gene: TRBJ2-7; V gene: TRBV7-8; CDR3 length: 13; CDR3 protein: ASSSREGQAYEQY
J gene: TRBJ1-2; V gene: TRBV27; CDR3 length: 12; CDR3 protein: ASSQDSFYYGYT
J gene: TRBJ2-7; V gene: TRBV2; CDR3 length: 13; CDR3 protein: ASSSGTGGTYEQY
J gene: TRBJ1-5; V gene: TRBV10-2; CDR3 length: 14; CDR3 protein: ASEGGTGRGNQPQH
J gene: TRBJ1-5; V gene: TRBV3-1/TRBV3-2; CDR3 length: 12; CDR3 protein: ASSQGPIQGPQH
J gene: TRBJ2-2; V gene: TRBV27; CDR3 length: 12; CDR3 protein: ASARQGDAGELF
J gene: TRBJ2-5; V gene: TRBV6-5; CDR3 length: 10; CDR3 protein: ASSNNGRTQY